One TCR beta chain is described in this entry. Its specificity is not known. PCR amplification relied on 60 Vbeta primers (plus 13 Jbeta primers). Method: immunoSEQ multiplex PCR; TCRdb's copy keeps in-frame clones and lacks some. The sample lists under 200,000 clones, 60% to 80% seen once, with over 4.5% in the top ten. These data belong to a study of cytomegalovirus exposure and HLA in healthy donors. Study as a whole: In a previous analysis, approximately 110 million unique TCR beta sequences were found from 170 million or so T cells.

The V gene end was trimmed by 0 bases and the J gene end by 0 bases; junction bases not matched to a gene: 11. From germline, CDR1 is SGHNT and CDR2 YYREEE (reference sequence). The CDR3 spans 19 residues. Whole-study findings and limits: Researchers catalogued about 150 TCR beta chains as cytomegalovirus-associated. Segments of the TCR beta V type were, in most cases, productive about 87% or about 30% of the time in an earlier analysis. Reportedly, a later analysis found an Asian-associated ancestry cluster had fewer N-insertions than the roughly 700-donor mean.

The chain uses TRBV5-4 and TRBJ2-1, with 8 bases aligning to TRBD2. The TCR originated in a male donor in good health and CMV-seronegative. Sequencing was carried out using PBMCs. The CDR3 loop reads CASSLEALAGGSSYNEQFF. The CDR3 region has the DNA TGTGCCAGCAGCTTGGAGGCCCTAGCGGGCGGTAGCTCCTACAATGAGCAGTTCTTC.